A selection of T cell receptor beta chains follows, all from one sample in a study of CD8+ T cells in alopecia areata. The data were produced by immunoSEQ multiplex PCR, yet TCRdb's version contains in-frame clones alone and is incomplete. The repertoire includes approximately 120,000 clones, roughly 50% of them detected once, and roughly 10% sits in the top ten. Sequencing was carried out using NKG2D-low CD8+ T cells sorted from blood. The receptors stem from a human donor with alopecia areata. The conserved cysteine and the conserved F or W are not part of the CDR3 here. Each record gives: V gene, D gene, J gene, clone size, CDR3 protein. D genes are given only for firm matches. Rows may omit the clone size; those that give it use once, few, many or a size class.

V gene: TRBV29-1; D gene: TRBD1; J gene: TRBJ1-4; clone size: once; CDR3 protein: SVDGTGNEKLF
V gene: TRBV5-8; D gene: .; J gene: TRBJ2-7; clone size: .; CDR3 protein: ASSLRTHEQY
V gene: TRBV29-1; D gene: .; J gene: TRBJ1-4; clone size: few; CDR3 protein: SVGSKVGANEKLF
V gene: TRBV5-6; D gene: .; J gene: TRBJ1-1; clone size: .; CDR3 protein: ASSPGRTEAF
V gene: TRBV29-1; D gene: .; J gene: TRBJ2-7; clone size: .; CDR3 protein: SVVTGKRYEQY
V gene: TRBV29-1; D gene: .; J gene: TRBJ2-7; clone size: .; CDR3 protein: SVDGQGVAGSYEQY
V gene: TRBV29-1; D gene: .; J gene: TRBJ2-5; clone size: few; CDR3 protein: SVDPGYEETQY
V gene: TRBV5-1; D gene: .; J gene: TRBJ2-1; clone size: .; CDR3 protein: ASTLSLGAQEEQF
V gene: TRBV27; D gene: .; J gene: TRBJ2-2; clone size: .; CDR3 protein: ASSRAQVTPGELF
V gene: TRBV28; D gene: .; J gene: TRBJ1-6; clone size: few; CDR3 protein: ASSLSGEGNSPLH
V gene: TRBV6-5; D gene: .; J gene: TRBJ2-7; clone size: .; CDR3 protein: ASSSDFYEQY
V gene: TRBV2; D gene: .; J gene: TRBJ2-1; clone size: few; CDR3 protein: ASSQGGYEQF
V gene: TRBV29-1; D gene: TRBD2; J gene: TRBJ2-1; clone size: .; CDR3 protein: SIVGAGGLGEQF
V gene: TRBV7-9; D gene: .; J gene: TRBJ2-1; clone size: .; CDR3 protein: ASSLVGSEQF
V gene: TRBV7-8; D gene: TRBD2; J gene: TRBJ2-7; clone size: few; CDR3 protein: ASRRAGDEQY
V gene: TRBV29-1; D gene: .; J gene: TRBJ2-3; clone size: few; CDR3 protein: SVGSEDTQY
V gene: TRBV29-1; D gene: TRBD1; J gene: TRBJ2-2; clone size: few; CDR3 protein: SGGTGGSGELF
V gene: TRBV29-1; D gene: .; J gene: TRBJ2-2; clone size: .; CDR3 protein: SVGRENTGELF
V gene: TRBV29-1; D gene: .; J gene: TRBJ2-7; clone size: few; CDR3 protein: SVEGPGSDYEQY
V gene: TRBV27; D gene: TRBD1; J gene: TRBJ2-7; clone size: .; CDR3 protein: ASSSYGDRSPYEQY
V gene: TRBV29-1; D gene: .; J gene: TRBJ1-4; clone size: .; CDR3 protein: SVDLEGWDEKLF
V gene: TRBV29-1; D gene: TRBD1; J gene: TRBJ2-2; clone size: few; CDR3 protein: SVRQGNTGELF
V gene: TRBV2; D gene: .; J gene: TRBJ2-5; clone size: few; CDR3 protein: ASTGEGNQETQY
V gene: TRBV27; D gene: .; J gene: TRBJ2-2; clone size: .; CDR3 protein: ASSLGETGELF